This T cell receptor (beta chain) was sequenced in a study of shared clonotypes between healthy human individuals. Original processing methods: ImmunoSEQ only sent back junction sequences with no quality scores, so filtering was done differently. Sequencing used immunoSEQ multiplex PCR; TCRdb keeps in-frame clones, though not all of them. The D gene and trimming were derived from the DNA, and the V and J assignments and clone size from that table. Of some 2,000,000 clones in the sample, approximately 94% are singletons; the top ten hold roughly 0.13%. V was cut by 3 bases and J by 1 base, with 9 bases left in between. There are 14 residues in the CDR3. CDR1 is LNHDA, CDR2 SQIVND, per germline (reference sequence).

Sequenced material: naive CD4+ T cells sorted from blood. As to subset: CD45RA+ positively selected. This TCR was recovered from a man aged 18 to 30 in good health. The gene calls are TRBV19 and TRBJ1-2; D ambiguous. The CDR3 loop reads CASSMFHGNYGYTF. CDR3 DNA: TGTGCCAGTAGTATGTTCCACGGTAACTATGGCTACACCTTC.